These 25 T cell receptor beta chains were all obtained from the same sample, sequenced in a study of vaccination effects on CD4 cells after COVID-19 (dated by TCRdb to 2021 to 2024). Receptors were amplified or captured by the immunoSEQ multiplex PCR assay. What TCRdb holds here is the immuneACCESS table cut down to in-frame rearrangements. Part of the clones is not present; checked against another copy, under half of the missing clones reflect an unresolved V gene, and the others are unexplained. This sample is represented by 64,000 or so clones; 78% of them were singletons. The ten most abundant clones make up less than 2.5% of the sample. These receptors lack a known antigen. The ViraFEST assay stimulated PBMC with viral peptide pools and then used TCR sequencing to identify antigen-specific CD4+ T cell clonotypes by expansion. After around 10 days of culture, CD4+ T cells were isolated with the EasySep CD4+ T cell isolation kit. Participants received two doses of either the BNT162b2 or the mRNA-1273 mRNA SARS-CoV-2 vaccine.

The source was CD4+ T cells from PBMCs cultured with HCoV-OC43 spike peptides, collected after COVID-19 vaccination. The sample's cell subset or site, from its label and the paper: HCoV-OC43 spike overlapping peptide pool stimulation. The receptors originated from a human donor who received a COVID-19 vaccine.

The chain carries TRBV7-9 and TRBJ1-3; D is perhaps TRBD1 (5 bases). Germline CDR1 and CDR2: SEHNR and FQNEAQ (reference sequence). This CDR3 has 15 residues. V was trimmed by 0 bases and J by 0 bases, leaving 6 bases between them. CDR3 sequence reads: CASSLAGLSGNTIYF. The CDR3 bases are TGTGCCAGCAGCTTAGCGGGACTCTCTGGAAACACCATATATTTT.

V usage is TRBV2 and J usage is TRBJ2-5, with TRBD1 identical over 8 bases. The CDR3 has 16 amino acids. Per the germline V gene, CDR1 is SNHLY and CDR2 is FYNNEI. The V segment lost 3 bases and the J segment 4 bases; nucleotides outside the gene matches: 10. The CDR3 nucleotides read TGTGCCAGCAGTGATTCTATGGGAACAGGGGGAGAGACCCAGTACTTC. Protein: CASSDSMGTGGETQYF.

This clone appeared once. This chain uses TRBV5-1 with TRBJ1-1; D uncertain. The V gene lost 2 bases and the J gene lost 5 bases, with 13 bases spanning the gap. CDR1 and CDR2 from the germline V gene are SGHRS and YFSETQ. The CDR3 spans 14 residues. CDR3 sequence reads: CASSFNTLGTEAFF. For the CDR3, the DNA is TGCGCCAGCAGCTTTAACACCTTGGGGACTGAAGCTTTCTTT. The full variable domain, its missing parts supplied by reference TRBV5-1 and TRBJ1-1, is KAGVTQTPRYLIKTRGQQVTLSCSPISGHRSVSWYQQTPGQGLQFLFEYFSETQRNKGNFPGRFSGRQFSNSRSEMNVSTLELGDSALYLCASSFNTLGTEAFFGQGTRLTVV.

This clone was counted a few times. The chain combines TRBV2 with TRBJ1-2; maybe TRBD1 (5 bases). Trimming pared 1 base from V and 5 bases from J, leaving 5 bases between. The germline CDR1 and CDR2 sequences are SNHLY and FYNNEI. The CDR3 loop spans 12 amino acids. CDR3: CASSEGGYGYTF. The CDR3 bases are TGTGCCAGCAGTGAAGGGGGGTATGGCTACACCTTC.

V is TRBV9 and J is TRBJ2-1; D might be TRBD1 (6 bases). The length of the CDR3 is 15 residues. CDR1 and CDR2 from the germline V gene are SGDLS and YYNGEE. With 2 bases removed from V and 0 bases from J, the gap between germline ends came to 9 bases. CDR3 in DNA: TGTGCCAGCAGCGTCGGACAGAACTCCTACAATGAGCAGTTCTTC. It codes for CASSVGQNSYNEQFF. Supplemented by reference TRBV9 and TRBJ2-1, the full variable domain reads DSGVTQTPKHLITATGQRVTLRCSPRSGDLSVYWYQQSLDQGLQFLIQYYNGEERAKGNILERFSAQQFPDLHSELNLSSLELGDSALYFCASSVGQNSYNEQFFGPGTRLTVL.

This clone was observed a few times. The V gene is TRBV12-3 or TRBV12-4, the J gene TRBJ1-2; D is perhaps TRBD1 (5 bases). The CDR3 sequence is 12 residues long. Trimming cost V 10 bases and J 7 bases, with 16 bases left between them. CDR3: CATSPGPGGYTF. The CDR3 region has the DNA TGTGCCACCTCCCCAGGGCCGGGTGGCTACACCTTC.

The chain links TRBV5-4 to TRBJ1-2, with TRBD1 identical over 9 bases. V gave up 0 bases and J gave up 8 bases; unmatched junction bases: 2. This CDR3 region has 13 residues. Germline CDR1 is SGHNT and CDR2 is YYREEE (reference sequence). CDR3 region: CASSLDRGRGYTF. The CDR3 DNA is TGTGCCAGCAGCTTGGACAGGGGGCGAGGCTACACCTTC.

The rearrangement links TRBV5-1 to TRBJ2-7; 10 bases map to TRBD1. Germline-derived CDR1 and CDR2 are SGHRS and YFSETQ. This CDR3 region has 14 residues. Trimming removed 2 bases from V and 6 bases from J; junction bases left unmatched: 5. DNA of the CDR3: TGCGCCAGCAGCTTACTGACAGGGGGCGGCGAGCAGTACGTC. Translating gives CASSLLTGGGEQYV.

V gene TRBV6-5 combines with J gene TRBJ2-3; 8 nucleotides line up with TRBD2. The germline gives CDR1 MNHEY, CDR2 SVGAGI. V dropped 6 bases and J dropped 8; count of bases not matched to a gene: 10. This CDR3 is built from 14 residues. The CDR3 here is CASRREVSFGTQYF. Here the CDR3 DNA reads TGTGCCAGCAGGCGGGAGGTTTCGTTCGGTACGCAGTATTTT.

The CDR3 spells CASLRGDRGPETQYF. Here the CDR3 DNA reads TGTGCCAGCCTTAGGGGGGACAGGGGGCCAGAGACCCAGTACTTC. J is TRBJ2-5 and V is TRBV28; TRBD1 matches at 12 bases. Germline V lookup: CDR1 MDHEN, CDR2 SYDVKM. V was clipped by 8 bases and J by 4 bases; unmatched bases: 8. CDR3 length equals 15 residues.

The chain uses TRBV9 and TRBJ1-3, with D maybe TRBD1 (6 bases). Germline loops: CDR1 SGDLS, CDR2 YYNGEE. The germline V and J ends were trimmed by 4 bases and 0 bases, with 14 bases remaining between them. The CDR3 runs to 16 residues. The DNA for the CDR3 is TGTGCCAGCAGCTTGACACAGGGTAACTCTGGAAACACCATATATTTT. Translated: CASSLTQGNSGNTIYF.

This chain links TRBV18 with TRBJ2-5; tentative D call: TRBD1 (7 bases). The CDR3 is made up of 13 amino acids. Trimming stripped 6 bases from V and 5 bases from J, with 13 bases between. CDR1 is KGHSH and CDR2 is LQKENI in the germline V gene. The CDR3, as DNA: TGTGCCAGCTCTCCGACAGGGAGGGAGACCCAGTACTTC. Amino acid sequence: CASSPTGRETQYF.

The rearrangement joins TRBV11-2 to TRBJ2-3; TRBD2 matches at 9 bases. V lost 2 bases, J lost 2 bases, and 5 bases stayed unmatched. The CDR3 sequence is 16 residues long. Germline V lookup: CDR1 SGHAT, CDR2 FQNNGV. Here the CDR3 reads CASSLLLAGLTDTQYF. CDR3 DNA: TGTGCCAGCAGCTTATTACTAGCGGGCCTCACAGATACGCAGTATTTT.

The V and J genes are TRBV4-3 and TRBJ2-7, with D tentatively TRBD2 (5 bases). Between the trimmed V and J ends, which lost 1 base and 6 bases, there was a span of 13 bases. The length of the CDR3 is 14 residues. CDR1 and CDR2 (germline): LGHNA, YSLEER. Here the CDR3 DNA reads TGCGCCAGCAGCCAAGTCTCGGGGTGTAGCGAGCAGTACGTC. Translation: CASSQVSGCSEQYV.

The chain couples TRBV3-1 (or the pseudogene TRBV3-2) to TRBJ2-5; D gene unclear. V dropped 3 bases and J dropped 7 bases, with 6 bases sitting between them. Per the germline V gene, CDR1 is LGHDT and CDR2 is YNNKEL (reference sequence). This CDR3 region has 11 residues. The CDR3 sequence is CASSQARTQYF. The CDR3 coding sequence is TGTGCCAGCAGCCAGGCTAGGACCCAGTACTTC.

This chain joins TRBV19 and TRBJ1-2, with D tentatively TRBD1 (6 bases). The CDR3 contains 18 residues. V lost 5 bases to trimming and J lost 3 bases, with 25 bases between them. The germline CDR1 and CDR2 sequences are LNHDA and SQIVND (reference sequence). The CDR3 loop is CASSFWEGDENGYYGYTF. In DNA form, the CDR3 reads TGTGCCAGTAGTTTTTGGGAGGGGGATGAAAACGGATACTATGGCTACACCTTC.

This clone appeared a single time. The chain recombines TRBV12-2 with TRBJ2-5; TRBD1 was called by the table and not checked on the DNA. TRBV12-2 is a pseudogene segment. The CDR3 has 14 residues. The CDR3 DNA reads as TGTGCAAGTCGCTTATCGACCAGGGGGGAGACCCAGTACTTC. Its protein product is CASRLSTRGETQYF.

The chain carries TRBV12-3 or TRBV12-4 and TRBJ1-3, with 10 bases fitting TRBD1. CDR3 length equals 13 residues. V lost 5 bases, J lost 8 bases, and 3 bases stayed unmatched. The CDR3 coding sequence is TGTGCCAGCAGTGACAGGGGGCTAGACACCATATATTTT. Translating gives CASSDRGLDTIYF.

The V and J genes are TRBV28 and TRBJ2-7; TRBD1 agrees at 8 bases. The CDR3 length is 13 residues. Germline lookup yields CDR1 MDHEN and CDR2 SYDVKM. V dropped 6 bases and J dropped 6; count of bases not matched to a gene: 7. CDR3 sequence reads: CASRSSTGAEQYV. The CDR3 nucleotides read TGTGCCAGCAGGTCCTCGACAGGGGCCGAGCAGTACGTC.

About this clone itself: Because the CDR3's place on the DNA is in doubt, the DNA is left out and the CDR3 is given as listed by TCRdb. V gene TRBV21-1 combines with J gene TRBJ1-3. TRBV21-1 constitutes a pseudogene. The CDR3 is made up of 17 amino acids, end residues included. CDR3: CASTYISWVGGGNTIYF.

The table lists this clone with a count of one. The chain has TRBV15 and TRBJ1-4; D gene uncertain. Per the germline V gene, CDR1 is LNHNV and CDR2 is YYDKDF (reference sequence). V dropped 8 bases and J dropped 5 bases, with 9 bases sitting between them. The CDR3 runs 12 residues. The CDR3 spells CATREGNEKLFF. CDR3 DNA: TGTGCCACCCGAGAGGGCAATGAAAAACTGTTTTTT.

J is TRBJ2-2 and V is TRBV18, with D maybe TRBD1 (6 bases). The V and J ends lost 3 bases and 5 bases respectively, with 16 bases between them. This CDR3 contains 16 residues. In germline, CDR1 is KGHSH, CDR2 LQKENI. DNA for the CDR3: TGTGCCAGCTCACCGACGGTATATACAGGGACCGGGGAGCTGTTTTTT. Amino acids: CASSPTVYTGTGELFF.

The chain carries TRBV2 and TRBJ1-2; tentatively, D is TRBD1 (5 bases). Trimming left V 3 bases short and J 8 bases short, with 13 bases between. The CDR3 runs to 13 residues. Germline V CDR1 and CDR2: SNHLY, FYNNEI. Here the CDR3 reads CASSDGGKRGYTF. In DNA form, the CDR3 reads TGTGCCAGCAGTGACGGGGGAAAGAGGGGCTACACCTTC.

The chain recombines TRBV2 with TRBJ1-5, with unresolved D. This CDR3 has 15 residues. The V and J ends lost 1 base and 2 bases respectively, with 9 bases between them. Germline V gene data show CDR1 as SNHLY and CDR2 as FYNNEI. The CDR3 loop is CASSEVGGRNQPQHF. The DNA for the CDR3 is TGTGCCAGCAGTGAAGTCGGAGGGCGCAATCAGCCCCAGCATTTT.

In DNA form, the CDR3 reads TGTGCCTGGAGGGTCGGGGGTGGCTATGGCTACACCTTC. This translates into CAWRVGGGYGYTF. The genes are TRBV30 and TRBJ1-2; D is perhaps TRBD1 (5 bases). Germline values: CDR1 GTSNPN, CDR2 SVGIG (reference sequence). CDR3 length: 13 residues. The V end lost 3 bases, the J end lost 4 bases, and 12 bases lay between the germline ends.